The source of this T cell receptor beta chain is a study of T cells in tumors after PD-1 blockade. Study context: Some patients also took daily vismodegib 150 mg during anti-PD-1 treatment. Mean per blood sample: 113,528 templates (24,679-257,772), 35,000 to 45,000 unique clonotypes.

Libraries were prepared by immunoSEQ multiplex PCR; TCRdb keeps only in-frame clonotypes and omits some of them. The table has approximately 47,000 clones, approximately 81% seen once; the top ten hold about 3.8%. Whole-study results and caveats: Peripheral recruitment is suggested, as some novel exhausted tumor clones were in pre-treatment blood.

Note on this clone: Antigen specificity is unknown.

This clonotype originated in a human donor with basal cell carcinoma. This specimen consisted of PBMCs, obtained before anti-PD-1 treatment.

CDR3 protein: CASSRAGGAKNIQYF. The CDR3 bases are TGTGCCAGCTCGCGAGCGGGGGGGGCCAAAAACATTCAGTACTTC. The chain joins TRBV6-5 to TRBJ2-4; the match to TRBD2 covers 10 bases. Germline lookup yields CDR1 MNHEY and CDR2 SVGAGI. Trimming at V came to 8 bases and at J to 1 base, leaving 5 bases not matched to a gene. The CDR3 is made up of 15 amino acids.